These 7 T cell receptor beta chains were sequenced from one sample in a study of B cell selection in AIRE deficiency (dated by TCRdb to about 2019). The method was the immunoSEQ multiplex PCR assay. The immuneACCESS repertoire file appears here via TCRdb, limited to in-frame rearrangements. These files lack a portion of the clones; in checked studies, under half of the deficit traces to unresolved V genes, and the cause of the others is not known. This sample is represented by approximately 24,000 clones; around 96% of them were singletons. The top ten clones comprise less than 0.2% of the sample. Conventional CD4 T cells were sorted as CD4+CD127+ cells. The sequencing sample was made of CD4+CD127+ conventional T cells sorted from PBMCs. The receptor set was obtained from a human donor in good health.

The chain has TRBV10-3 and TRBJ2-7; 7 nucleotides line up with TRBD1. Germline values: CDR1 ENHRY, CDR2 SYGVKD. This CDR3 has 14 amino acids. J gave up 1 base and V 6 bases, and 6 bases lay outside the gene matches. CDR3 region: CAISLRQGSYEQYF. In DNA form, the CDR3 reads TGTGCCATCAGCCTGAGACAGGGATCCTACGAGCAGTACTTC.

V usage is TRBV30 and J usage is TRBJ2-7, with D maybe TRBD1 (6 bases). V was cut by 0 bases and J by 2 bases, with 11 bases left in between. CDR3 size: 14 residues. Germline CDR1 GTSNPN, CDR2 SVGIG (reference sequence). The chain's CDR3 is CAWSVLQGTYEQYF. CDR3 in DNA: TGTGCCTGGAGTGTACTTCAGGGGACCTACGAGCAGTACTTC. Supplemented by reference TRBV30 and TRBJ2-7, the full variable domain reads SQTIHQWPATLVQPVGSPLSLECTVEGTSNPNLYWYRQAAGRGLQLLFYSVGIGQISSEVPQNLSASRPQDRQFILSSKKLLLSDSGFYLCAWSVLQGTYEQYFGPGTRLTVT.

J is TRBJ2-5 and V is TRBV7-8; the D gene is possibly TRBD1 (6 bases). The CDR3 length is 15 residues. Germline CDR1 and CDR2: SGHVS and FQNEAQ. Trimming cost V 2 bases and J 5 bases, with 15 bases left between them. CDR3 protein: CASSLLNRVGETQYF. The CDR3 region has the DNA TGTGCCAGCAGCTTACTAAACAGGGTAGGGGAGACCCAGTACTTC.

In its sample, this clone was seen a few times. J is TRBJ2-2 and V is TRBV7-9; D possibly corresponds to TRBD1 (5 bases). V lost 3 bases, J lost 7 bases, and 15 bases lay in between. This CDR3 contains 15 residues. Germline values: CDR1 SEHNR, CDR2 FQNEAQ (reference sequence). The CDR3 DNA is TGTGCCAGCAGCTTGAAAGGGGCGCAGATCGGGGAGCTGTTTTTT. This gives the protein CASSLKGAQIGELFF.

This clone was detected once. This chain links TRBV4-3 with TRBJ1-2; no clear D. Germline V gene lookup returns CDR1 LGHNA and CDR2 YSLEER. V gave up 1 base and J gave up 3 bases, with 12 bases separating them. The CDR3 is made up of 15 amino acids. This chain's CDR3 is CASSQVVPAYYGYTF. In nucleotides, the CDR3 is TGCGCCAGCAGCCAAGTAGTCCCAGCCTACTATGGCTACACCTTC.

V gene TRBV18 combines with J gene TRBJ2-7, with 8 bases matching TRBD1. The germline CDR1 and CDR2 sequences are KGHSH and LQKENI. Trimming cost V 0 bases and J 5 bases; bases outside gene matches: 9. The CDR3 consists of 16 residues. The CDR3 protein is CASSPPIRGREHEQYF. In nucleotides, the CDR3 is TGTGCCAGCTCACCACCTATCAGGGGGCGAGAGCACGAGCAGTACTTC.

This chain uses TRBV5-6 with TRBJ2-2; 8 nucleotides match TRBD1. Germline CDR1 and CDR2: SGHDT and YYEEEE. The ends lost 4 bases at V and 4 bases at J; junction bases unmatched: 6. CDR3 length: 15 amino acids. The CDR3 DNA sequence: TGTGCCAGCAGCCTCAGGGGGCGCGTCACCGGGGAGCTGTTTTTT. Translation: CASSLRGRVTGELFF.